The clone carrying this T cell receptor (beta chain) came up once. These data are taken from a study of blood T cell repertoires in COVID-19. Overall study context: Researchers got acute and convalescent COVID-19 samples from the United States, Italy and Spain. Nucleic acid was either cDNA or gDNA, and it came from T cells, B-cell-depleted T cells, or PBMCs.

The CDR3 runs 14 residues. Germline CDR1 reads SGHAT; CDR2 reads FQNNGV. V was trimmed by 1 base and J by 2 bases, leaving 6 bases between them. In the authors' methods: Amplification of reference gene primers was used by the study to estimate nucleated cell counts. TCRdb's table, derived via immunoSEQ multiplex PCR, lists solely in-frame clones and lacks some. From that table come the V and J calls and clone size; the DNA was used to work out D and trimming. The data show 160,000 or so clones, with 81% seen just once and about a tenth held by the top ten. The chain employs TRBV11-2 and TRBJ2-1; D not certain. Sequencing was done on a sample of peripheral blood. The clonotype was recovered from a human donor in a cohort sampled during active COVID-19. The CDR3 here is CASSLVEAYNEQFF. The CDR3 DNA reads TGTGCCAGCAGCTTAGTTGAGGCCTACAATGAGCAGTTCTTC.